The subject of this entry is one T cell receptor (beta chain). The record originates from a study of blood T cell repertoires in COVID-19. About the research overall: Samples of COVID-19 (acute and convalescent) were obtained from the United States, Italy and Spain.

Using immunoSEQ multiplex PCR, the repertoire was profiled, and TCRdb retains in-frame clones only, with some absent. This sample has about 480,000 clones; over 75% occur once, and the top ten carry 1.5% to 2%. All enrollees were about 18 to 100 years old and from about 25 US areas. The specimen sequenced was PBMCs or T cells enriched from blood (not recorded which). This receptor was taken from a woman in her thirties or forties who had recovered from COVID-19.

DNA of the CDR3: TGTGCCAGTAGTATCCAGGGATCTAATTACGAGCAGTACTTC. Protein: CASSIQGSNYEQYF. The chain couples TRBV19 to TRBJ2-7, with a weak D call TRBD1 (5 bases). CDR1 is LNHDA and CDR2 is SQIVND in the germline V gene (reference sequence). The CDR3 is made up of 14 amino acids. V shed 3 bases and J shed 4 bases, with 13 bases lying between them. Complete variable domain (other parts from reference TRBV19 and TRBJ2-7): DGGITQSPKYLFRKEGQNVTLSCEQNLNHDAMYWYRQDPGQGLRLIYYSQIVNDFQKGDIAEGYSVSREKKESFPLTVTSAQKNPTAFYLCASSIQGSNYEQYFGPGTRLTVT.